The present T cell receptor (beta chain) was sequenced within a study of T-cell memory formation after mild COVID-19. Study-wide points: Cross-reactive memory seemingly joined, as some responding clones were found in pre-infection memory.

The sample holds many counts of this clonotype. Its antigen is as yet unknown. TCRdb recomputed calls from the 5' RACE reads with MiXCR, one row per CDR3 protein. The repertoire has 300,000 to 400,000 distinct CDR3 sequences, around a sixth of them found once; the top ten carry about 20%. The CDR3 is made up of 12 amino acids. CDR1 and CDR2 (germline): SGHVS, FQNEAQ. Trimming pared 1 base from V and 8 bases from J, leaving 6 bases between. Sequencing used PBMCs or a T cell subset sorted from them (not recorded which). The V gene is TRBV7-8, the J gene TRBJ2-1; no clear D gene. The clonotype was recovered from a young man who had mild COVID-19 (a few samples of this study predate the infection). Cell type and time point are not known. Written as DNA, the CDR3 is TGTGCCAGCAGCTTAGGGACCCATGAGCAGTTCTTC. Its protein product is CASSLGTHEQFF.